This TCR beta chain was recorded in a study of T cell responses to AZD1222 COVID-19 vaccine. Findings and limits, study-wide: With dominance at 160-218 and 743-854, vaccine-associated CD4 TCRs spanned spike. Per reports, nearly half of all spike-specific TCRs target regions that are unmutated in variants.

Concerning this clone: Its antigen remains unknown.

The assay was immunoSEQ multiplex PCR, and TCRdb's table has in-frame clones only and misses some. This table holds roughly 100,000 clones, around 87% found once. The sequence came from an adult in good health. The sample in question was peripheral blood, obtained on day 0 of AZD1222 vaccination.

CDR3 region: CASSPGQVGGTEQYF. In nucleotides, the CDR3 is TGTGCCAGCAGTCCTGGACAGGTAGGAGGAACGGAGCAGTACTTC. The J gene is TRBJ2-7, the V gene TRBV28; TRBD1 aligns across 7 bases. The germline gives CDR1 MDHEN, CDR2 SYDVKM. V dropped 5 bases and J dropped 7; count of bases not matched to a gene: 14. This CDR3 is 15 amino acids long.